This TCR beta chain was sequenced in a study of CD8+ T cells in alopecia areata. General study results and limits: Especially in alopecia totalis/universalis, lesional scalp showed greater clonality than normal scalp did. Resident alphabeta T cells of normal skin are also sequenced in scalp samples. Clarity of TCR sharing across patients fell short of that in mice, possibly HLA-related.

Germline CDR1 and CDR2: SGHDT and YYEEEE. Trimming removed 3 bases from V and 3 bases from J, with 12 bases in between. This CDR3 spans 14 amino acids. cDNA prepared by RNA extraction and subsequent reverse transcription served as the template for sequencing. Only in-frame clones appear in the TCRdb table, and some are missing; sequencing was by immunoSEQ multiplex PCR. The table includes 50,000 to 80,000 clones, about 44% detected once. On this clone itself: As yet, its antigen is unknown.

The researchers isolated CD4+ and CD8+ T cells from PBMCs by sorting. The TCR sequence derives from a human donor with alopecia areata. This rearrangement joins TRBV5-6 to TRBJ1-2, with TRBD1 as a possible D gene (5 bases). The sequencing sample was made of NKG2D-low CD8+ T cells sorted from blood. This CDR3 reads CASSSPGTYYGYTF. Here the CDR3 DNA reads TGTGCCAGCAGCTCCCCCGGGACCTACTATGGCTACACCTTC.